The 12 T cell receptor beta chains in this list originate from one sample, sequenced in a study of cytomegalovirus exposure and HLA in healthy donors. Primers included in the PCR were 60 Vbeta and 13 Jbeta primers. Clones were sequenced by immunoSEQ multiplex PCR, and TCRdb holds only the in-frame ones, with some missing. This sample's table reports about 190,000 clones. The specimen was PBMCs. Source of these receptors: a man aged 25 to 40 in good health and CMV-seronegative.

The chain carries TRBV6-5 and TRBJ2-7; 8 nucleotides agree with TRBD1. Germline lookup yields CDR1 MNHEY and CDR2 SVGAGI. The junction had 4 bases not matched to a gene; V was cut back by 11 bases and J by 4 bases. The CDR3 consists of 11 residues. The CDR3 DNA follows: TGTGCCTCTACAGGGGGGTACGAGCAGTACTTC. Protein product: CASTGGYEQYF.

CDR3: CASSEGRGTWTQHF. In nucleotides, the CDR3 is TGTGCCAGCAGTGAAGGACGGGGAACCTGGACCCAGCATTTT. The chain couples TRBV2 to TRBJ1-5; no firm D call. The germline V and J ends were trimmed by 1 base and 11 bases, with 15 bases remaining between them. In germline, CDR1 is SNHLY, CDR2 FYNNEI. This CDR3 has 14 amino acids.

On this clone itself: This specimen includes other DNA sequences encoding the same CDR3. The chain recombines TRBV5-4 with TRBJ2-7; 10 nucleotides line up with TRBD2. Per germline, CDR1 SGHNT and CDR2 YYREEE (reference sequence). The CDR3 is made up of 15 amino acids. V was pared by 4 bases and J by 1 base, with 5 bases of the junction left unmatched. The CDR3 reads CASSLTSGRSYEQYF. The CDR3 DNA reads as TGTGCCAGCAGCCTGACTAGCGGGCGGTCCTACGAGCAGTACTTC.

The genes are TRBV7-9 and TRBJ2-5; a possible D gene is TRBD2 (6 bases). Trimming took off 2 bases at V and 2 bases at J, with 12 bases between the two ends. The CDR3 spans 15 residues. The V gene's germline CDR1 is SEHNR and CDR2 FQNEAQ (reference sequence). The CDR3 bases are TGTGCCAGCAGCTTATTGCTAGCGCTACAAGAGACCCAGTACTTC. This translates into CASSLLLALQETQYF.

The chain is built from TRBV6-5 and TRBJ1-4; D remains unclear. Germline assignment: CDR1 MNHEY and CDR2 SVGAGI. CDR3 length: 13 residues. V was shortened by 2 bases and J by 8 bases, with 9 bases between the two germline ends. CDR3 nucleotides: TGTGCCAGCAGTTACGGTAAAAGCGAAAAACTGTTTTTT. Protein: CASSYGKSEKLFF.

The chain has TRBV2 and TRBJ1-1; the match to TRBD1 covers 7 bases. CDR3 size: 13 residues. Trimming cost V 7 bases and J 1 base; bases outside gene matches: 3. CDR1 and CDR2 (germline): SNHLY, FYNNEI. CDR3 sequence reads: CASNRDRNTEAFF. CDR3 nucleotides: TGTGCCAGCAATCGGGACAGGAACACTGAAGCTTTCTTT.

This chain uses TRBV7-3 with TRBJ1-1; possible D gene TRBD1, 5 bases. The V gene's germline CDR1 is SGHTA and CDR2 FQGTGA. There are 15 residues in the CDR3. Trimming removed 2 bases from V and 2 bases from J, with 12 bases in between. The CDR3 here is CASSLGAPANTEAFF. CDR3 bases: TGTGCCAGCAGCTTAGGGGCACCGGCCAACACTGAAGCTTTCTTT.

The chain carries TRBV27 and TRBJ2-3; D may be TRBD2 (6 bases). Germline assignment: CDR1 MNHEY and CDR2 SMNVEV (reference sequence). The CDR3 has 13 residues. V lost 6 bases and J 14 bases, leaving 21 bases between the germline ends. The CDR3 loop is CASSTPLRDRRYF. DNA for the CDR3: TGTGCCAGCAGCACCCCCCTGCGGGATAGGCGGTATTTT.

CDR3 amino acids: CASSPSRGQGLNEQFF. Here the CDR3 DNA reads TGTGCCAGCTCACCAAGTCGGGGACAGGGGCTAAATGAGCAGTTCTTC. This chain links TRBV18 with TRBJ2-1, with 10 bases aligning to TRBD1. The V segment lost 2 bases and the J segment 7 bases; nucleotides outside the gene matches: 8. CDR1 is KGHSH and CDR2 is LQKENI in the germline V gene. CDR3 length: 16 residues. Full variable domain (remainder filled in from reference TRBV18 and TRBJ2-1): NAGVMQNPRHLVRRRGQEARLRCSPMKGHSHVYWYRQLPEEGLKFMVYLQKENIIDESGMPKERFSAEFPKEGPSILRIQQVVRGDSAAYFCASSPSRGQGLNEQFFGPGTRLTVL.

The chain carries TRBV7-8 and TRBJ1-1; TRBD1 agrees at 9 bases. V was pared by 2 bases and J by 4 bases, with 5 bases of the junction left unmatched. CDR1 and CDR2 from the germline V gene are SGHVS and FQNEAQ. This CDR3 spans 15 amino acids. CDR3 residues: CASSLTGQGFTEAFF. CDR3 nucleotide sequence: TGTGCCAGCAGCTTAACCGGACAGGGGTTCACTGAAGCTTTCTTT.

The J gene is TRBJ1-1, the V gene TRBV27; 7 bases align to TRBD1. The length of the CDR3 is 13 residues. The V gene end was trimmed by 4 bases and the J gene end by 7 bases; junction bases not matched to a gene: 6. Germline V gives CDR1 MNHEY, CDR2 SMNVEV (reference sequence). The CDR3 coding sequence is TGTGCCAGCAGTTCCCAACGACAGGGTGAAGCTTTCTTT. This gives the protein CASSSQRQGEAFF.

V usage is TRBV7-2 and J usage is TRBJ1-5; 9 bases align to TRBD1. CDR1 is SGHTA, CDR2 FQGNSA, per germline. CDR3 length equals 15 residues. Trimming at V came to 5 bases and at J to 0 bases, leaving 2 bases not matched to a gene. CDR3 in amino acids: CASSRTGVSNQPQHF. In DNA form, the CDR3 reads TGTGCCAGCAGCCGGACAGGGGTTAGCAATCAGCCCCAGCATTTT.